This T cell receptor (beta chain) was sequenced during a study of T cell repertoires in cytomegalovirus infection. In the study overall: In public TCR beta signatures, there were indications of both CMV infection and matching HLA type. Study-wide points: The study found HLA-C-restricted CMV-specific TCR beta clonotypes dominating the ex vivo response.

TCRdb reanalysed the reads using MiXCR and keeps one entry per CDR3 protein. The sample includes about 440,000 distinct CDR3 sequences, approximately 31% of them seen just once. The CDR3 loop spans 15 amino acids. V was trimmed by 4 bases and J by 4 bases, leaving 11 bases between them. CDR1 and CDR2 (germline): LNHDA, SQIVND (reference sequence). This clonotype was found a few times. The antigen remains unidentified. The chain recombines TRBV19 with TRBJ2-6, with D perhaps TRBD1 (6 bases). Material: PBMCs. The source of this sequence is a human donor in good health (CMV status not recorded). Some clones in this sample may be carry-over from other donors' samples. As DNA, the CDR3 is TGTGCCAGTAGTAAGGGGGAAATAGGGGCCAACGTCCTGACTTTC. Its protein product is CASSKGEIGANVLTF.